The next 21 T cell receptor beta chains were all read from a single sample in a study of blood T cell repertoires in COVID-19. Clones were sequenced by immunoSEQ multiplex PCR, and TCRdb holds only the in-frame ones, with some missing. Altogether just over 200,000 clones are present, 85% to 90% being singletons, with the ten largest covering about 6%. Sequencing was carried out using peripheral blood. These receptors all come from a man of 80 years or more with acute or convalescent COVID-19.

This clone was counted only a few times. The DNA of the CDR3 is TGTGCCAGCACCCCGTACCGTGGACAGGACCATGAAGCTTTCTTT. Its translation is CASTPYRGQDHEAFF. This sequence joins TRBV6-6 and TRBJ1-1; 7 bases match TRBD1. There are 15 residues in the CDR3. After removal of 7 bases from V and 7 bases from J, the junction contained 15 bases not matched to a gene. Germline CDR1 and CDR2: MNHNY and SVGAGI (reference sequence).

V is TRBV28 and J is TRBJ2-7, with TRBD2 matching over 13 bases. The CDR3 spans 18 residues. V trimming: 4 bases; J trimming: 3 bases; junction bases outside the gene matches: 12. In germline, CDR1 is MDHEN, CDR2 SYDVKM. The CDR3 region is CASSSPGLAGNRNYEQYF. The CDR3 bases are TGTGCCAGCAGTTCCCCGGGACTAGCGGGAAACCGAAACTACGAGCAGTACTTC.

This chain uses TRBV24-1 with TRBJ1-2; D call uncertain. The CDR3 covers 12 residues. Germline assignment: CDR1 KGHDR and CDR2 SFDVKD. The V gene lost 5 bases and the J gene lost 8 bases, with 11 bases spanning the gap. CDR3 amino acids: CATSGGRAGYTF. The CDR3 bases are TGTGCCACCAGTGGTGGGCGTGCGGGCTACACCTTC.

The V gene is TRBV3-1 (or the pseudogene TRBV3-2), the J gene TRBJ2-1; possible D gene TRBD1, 7 bases. V was pared by 4 bases and J by 3 bases, with 13 bases between. This CDR3 spans 15 amino acids. Germline CDR1 and CDR2: LGHDT and YNNKEL (reference sequence). The CDR3 DNA sequence: TGTGCCAGCAGCCCTCGGGGGACAGTCTACAATGAGCAGTTCTTC. Its translation: CASSPRGTVYNEQFF.

The V call is TRBV7-3, the J call TRBJ2-2; D is perhaps TRBD1 (6 bases). V dropped 5 bases and J dropped 6 bases, with 13 bases sitting between them. Germline CDR1 SGHTA, CDR2 FQGTGA. There are 14 residues in the CDR3. The CDR3 nucleotides are TGTGCCAGCAGCATACAGGGTCGGGCCGGGGAGCTGTTTTTT. Its translation: CASSIQGRAGELFF.

V and J are TRBV5-1 and TRBJ1-1; 10 positions match TRBD1. With V trimmed by 1 base and J by 7 bases, 10 bases remained unmatched. From germline, CDR1 is SGHRS and CDR2 YFSETQ. The CDR3 runs 16 residues. The CDR3 DNA is TGCGCCAGCAGCTTGTCTCCCGGGACAGGGGTTGGTGAAGCTTTCTTT. Translated, it gives CASSLSPGTGVGEAFF.

The chain has TRBV30 and TRBJ2-1, with unresolved D. Germline V lookup: CDR1 GTSNPN, CDR2 SVGIG (reference sequence). The V gene lost 1 base and the J gene lost 7 bases, with 5 bases spanning the gap. This CDR3 has 11 amino acids. The CDR3 loop reads CAWSGANEQFF. The CDR3 nucleotides read TGTGCCTGGAGTGGGGCTAATGAGCAGTTCTTC. Combining the CDR3 with reference TRBV30 and TRBJ2-1 gives the whole variable domain SQTIHQWPATLVQPVGSPLSLECTVEGTSNPNLYWYRQAAGRGLQLLFYSVGIGQISSEVPQNLSASRPQDRQFILSSKKLLLSDSGFYLCAWSGANEQFFGPGTRLTVL.

The rearrangement joins TRBV14 to TRBJ1-3, with D unresolved. The V gene's germline CDR1 is SGHDN and CDR2 FVKESK. The V end lost 3 bases, the J end lost 4 bases, and 4 bases lay between the germline ends. The CDR3 extends over 12 amino acids. CDR3 DNA: TGTGCCAGCAGCCAGTCGGGAAACACCATATATTTT. This codes for CASSQSGNTIYF.

The J gene is TRBJ1-5, the V gene TRBV2; D not resolved. Trimming shortened V by 0 bases and J by 0 bases, and 9 bases separated the two germline ends. Germline V gene data show CDR1 as SNHLY and CDR2 as FYNNEI. The length of the CDR3 is 16 residues. In DNA form, the CDR3 reads TGTGCCAGCAGTGAAGCATTGGTCTATAGCAATCAGCCCCAGCATTTT. Protein product: CASSEALVYSNQPQHF.

This clone was detected a few times. CDR3 residues: CASSLEAGAGELFF. Written as DNA, the CDR3 is TGTGCCAGCAGCTTAGAGGCAGGGGCCGGGGAGCTGTTTTTT. This chain links TRBV11-2 with TRBJ2-2, with D possibly TRBD1 on 6 matching bases. From germline, CDR1 is SGHAT and CDR2 FQNNGV. The V gene lost 0 bases and the J gene lost 6 bases, with 8 bases spanning the gap. The CDR3 extends over 14 amino acids.

V and J are TRBV6-5 and TRBJ2-2; 8 bases fit TRBD2. Germline V CDR1 and CDR2: MNHEY, SVGAGI. V lost 2 bases, J lost 6 bases, and 2 bases stayed unmatched. CDR3 size: 14 residues. CDR3 coding DNA: TGTGCCAGCAGTTACCGGACTAGCCCCGGGGAGCTGTTTTTT. Its protein product is CASSYRTSPGELFF.

The rearrangement links TRBV28 to TRBJ2-1; 7 bases line up with TRBD2. Germline V gene lookup returns CDR1 MDHEN and CDR2 SYDVKM. J was trimmed by 6 bases and V by 3 bases; bases with no gene match: 5. This CDR3 comprises 14 residues. Here the CDR3 reads CASSFGGSVNEQFF. For the CDR3, the DNA is TGTGCCAGCAGTTTCGGCGGGAGTGTCAATGAGCAGTTCTTC.

This clone was observed a handful of times. This sequence joins TRBV18 and TRBJ1-5, with 8 bases lining up with TRBD1. The germline gives CDR1 KGHSH, CDR2 LQKENI. The ends lost 6 bases at V and 9 bases at J; junction bases unmatched: 10. The CDR3 totals 14 residues. In nucleotides, the CDR3 is TGTGCCAGCTCTCGACAGGGGCCTGAAGGGCCCCAGCATTTT. Translation gives CASSRQGPEGPQHF.

This chain uses TRBV3-1 (or the pseudogene TRBV3-2) with TRBJ2-4; D unresolved. Germline CDR1 LGHDT, CDR2 YNNKEL (reference sequence). Deletions cut 1 base from V and 3 bases from J, with 13 bases between. The CDR3 spans 16 residues. The CDR3 DNA reads as TGTGCCAGCAGCCAAGTCGGCGGCCAGAGCAAAAACATTCAGTACTTC. This translates into CASSQVGGQSKNIQYF.

The J gene is TRBJ2-1, the V gene TRBV9, with 11 bases matching TRBD2. V was pared by 0 bases and J by 8 bases, with 4 bases of the junction left unmatched. Germline V lookup: CDR1 SGDLS, CDR2 YYNGEE. This CDR3 contains 15 residues. The CDR3 DNA reads as TGTGCCAGCAGCGTAGTAGCGGGAGGGTTTCATGAGCAGTTCTTC. Its translation: CASSVVAGGFHEQFF.

This chain links TRBV7-2 with TRBJ1-2, with TRBD1 matching 10 bases. The V gene's germline CDR1 is SGHTA and CDR2 FQGNSA. Trimming took 3 bases from V and 8 from J; bases not matched to a gene: 6. The CDR3 totals 14 residues. The chain's CDR3 is CASSFYGQGDGYTF. The DNA for the CDR3 is TGTGCCAGCAGCTTCTACGGACAGGGGGACGGCTACACCTTC. Using reference TRBV7-2 and TRBJ1-2 for the parts outside the CDR3, the full variable domain is GAGVSQSPSNKVTEKGKDVELRCDPISGHTALYWYRQSLGQGLEFLIYFQGNSAPDKSGLPSDRFSAERTGGSVSTLTIQRTQQEDSAVYLCASSFYGQGDGYTFGSGTRLTVV.

The rearrangement joins TRBV5-1 to TRBJ2-1; 8 bases align to TRBD2. This CDR3 has 17 amino acids. The V gene end was trimmed by 4 bases and the J gene end by 1 base; junction bases not matched to a gene: 10. Germline V CDR1 and CDR2: SGHRS, YFSETQ. CDR3 sequence: CASSPSPQRGSYNEQFF. The CDR3 DNA reads TGCGCCAGCAGCCCGTCCCCCCAGCGGGGGTCCTACAATGAGCAGTTCTTC.

This clone was detected only a few times. The J gene is TRBJ1-5, the V gene TRBV27; no clear D. This CDR3 spans 13 amino acids. Germline V gene sequence: CDR1 MNHEY, CDR2 SMNVEV (reference sequence). The ends were cut back, 0 bases at V and 10 bases at J, with 10 bases in the middle. CDR3 DNA sequence: TGTGCCAGCAGTTTATCTTCGGGGAGACCCCAGCATTTT. Amino acid sequence: CASSLSSGRPQHF.

This rearrangement joins TRBV19 to TRBJ1-5, with D possibly TRBD1 on 6 matching bases. CDR1 is LNHDA and CDR2 is SQIVND in the germline V gene (reference sequence). The CDR3 has 16 residues. The V end was cut by 3 bases, the J end by 1 base, with 13 bases between. CDR3: CASSMATGLSNQPQHF. CDR3 sequence (DNA): TGTGCCAGTAGTATGGCAACAGGGCTAAGCAATCAGCCCCAGCATTTT.

This sequence joins TRBV6-5 and TRBJ2-1; 9 bases match TRBD1. This CDR3 is built from 15 residues. The V gene end was trimmed by 6 bases and the J gene end by 8 bases; junction bases not matched to a gene: 11. The germline V gene has CDR1 MNHEY and CDR2 SVGAGI. DNA for the CDR3: TGTGCCAGCAGGTTAACAGGGGGCTTTAATGATGAGCAGTTCTTC. Translated: CASRLTGGFNDEQFF.

This CDR3 is CSVGGLASDTQYF. The DNA of the CDR3 is TGCAGCGTTGGGGGACTAGCGAGTGATACGCAGTATTTT. The chain combines TRBV29-1 with TRBJ2-3, with 10 bases matching TRBD2. CDR3 length: 13 residues. V trimming: 4 bases; J trimming: 6 bases; junction bases outside the gene matches: 4. The germline V gene encodes CDR1 SQVTM and CDR2 ANQGSEA.